Listed here are 30 T cell receptor beta chains from one sample, sequenced in a study of T cell repertoires in cytomegalovirus infection. The antigens these receptors bind are not known. TCRdb itself ran the reads through MiXCR, one entry per CDR3 protein. The sample contains roughly 570,000 distinct CDR3 sequences, 40% of which appear only once. Source: cultured PBMCs, taken from culture after CMV antigen stimulation. These receptors came from a human donor in good health (CMV status not recorded). Some clones in this sample may be carry-over from other donors' samples.

The rearrangement joins TRBV9 to TRBJ2-7; D gene ambiguous. Between the trimmed V and J ends, which lost 3 bases and 6 bases, there was a span of 7 bases. The CDR3 extends over 11 amino acids. The germline V gene encodes CDR1 SGDLS and CDR2 YYNGEE. Here the CDR3 DNA reads TGTGCCAGCAGCGCCGGCGGCGAGCAGTACTTC. Its protein is CASSAGGEQYF.

This clonotype was picked up a small number of times. The CDR3 DNA sequence: TGCAGTGCTAGCCCCCTATCTAGCTCCTACAATGAGCAGTTCTTC. Translated, it gives CSASPLSSSYNEQFF. V usage is TRBV20-1 and J usage is TRBJ2-1; D ambiguous. Trimming pared 3 bases from V and 0 bases from J, leaving 12 bases between. Germline V gene data show CDR1 as DFQATT and CDR2 as SNEGSKA (reference sequence). This CDR3 is built from 15 residues.

This clonotype has more than one count but fewer than ten. This chain links TRBV7-2 with TRBJ2-7; 16 bases fit TRBD2. Germline trimming cut 4 bases from V and 2 bases from J; bases unmatched to any gene: 11. The CDR3 runs 19 residues. The germline CDR1 and CDR2 sequences are SGHTA and FQGNSA. The CDR3 reads CASSWRGGLAGGPAYEQYF. The DNA of the CDR3 is TGTGCCAGCAGCTGGAGAGGGGGACTAGCGGGGGGGCCGGCCTACGAGCAGTACTTC.

The chain joins TRBV4-3 to TRBJ2-7, with TRBD2 matching over 7 bases. The CDR3 has 14 amino acids. Germline values: CDR1 LGHNA, CDR2 YSLEER. V trimming: 2 bases; J trimming: 5 bases; junction bases outside the gene matches: 6. The CDR3 sequence: CASSQILARNEQYF. The CDR3, as DNA: TGCGCCAGCAGCCAAATACTAGCGAGAAACGAGCAGTACTTC.

The rearrangement uses TRBV7-7 and TRBJ2-3; unclear D gene. From germline, CDR1 is SSHAT and CDR2 FNYEAQ (reference sequence). The V end lost 5 bases, the J end lost 6 bases, and 12 bases lay between the germline ends. The CDR3 contains 13 residues. CDR3 bases: TGTGCCAGCAGCCAACAATTTGGGGATACGCAGTATTTT. Its protein is CASSQQFGDTQYF. Combining the CDR3 with reference TRBV7-7 and TRBJ2-3 gives the whole variable domain GAGVSQSPRYKVTKRGQDVTLRCDPISSHATLYWYQQALGQGPEFLTYFNYEAQPDKSGLPSDRFSAERPEGSISTLTIQRTEQRDSAMYRCASSQQFGDTQYFGPGTRLTVL.

The table lists this clonotype with a few counts. Here the CDR3 reads CASSFPSGHQETQYF. In DNA form, the CDR3 reads TGCGCCAGCAGCTTCCCTAGCGGCCACCAAGAGACCCAGTACTTC. The rearrangement links TRBV5-1 to TRBJ2-5, with 7 bases lining up with TRBD2. Per the germline V gene, CDR1 is SGHRS and CDR2 is YFSETQ. V lost 2 bases to trimming and J lost 0 bases; unmatched junction nucleotides: 4. The CDR3 sequence is 15 residues long.

The rearrangement uses TRBV6-1 and TRBJ2-7; the match to TRBD1 covers 8 bases. CDR3 size: 13 residues. Per germline, CDR1 MNHNS and CDR2 SASEGT. CDR3 sequence (DNA): TGTGCGGCCGGGACAGGCGTTATCGACGAGCAGTACTTC. As protein: CAAGTGVIDEQYF.

Note on this clonotype: Being one base from a much bigger clone, this may be a read error. The V gene is TRBV10-3, the J gene TRBJ1-5; D uncertain. V was shortened by 6 bases and J by 0 bases, with 6 bases between the two germline ends. The germline V gene has CDR1 ENHRY and CDR2 SYGVKD. This CDR3 has 13 residues. The DNA of the CDR3 is TGTGCCATCAGGGGATATAGCAATCAGCCCCAGCATTTT. Residues: CAIRGYSNQPQHF.

V usage is TRBV28 and J usage is TRBJ2-7; TRBD1 might be the D (7 bases). With 2 bases removed from V and 4 bases from J, the gap between germline ends came to 12 bases. This CDR3 is 14 amino acids long. CDR1 and CDR2 from the germline V gene are MDHEN and SYDVKM. The DNA of the CDR3 is TGTGCCAGCAGTTTAAGGCCAGGGGGGTACGAGCAGTACTTC. As protein: CASSLRPGGYEQYF.

The chain has TRBV6-6 and TRBJ1-5, with a tentative D call TRBD1 (6 bases). CDR3 size: 14 residues. Trimming left V 7 bases short and J 6 bases short, with 16 bases between. Germline CDR1 MNHNY, CDR2 SVGAGI (reference sequence). As DNA, the CDR3 is TGTGCCAGCACTCAGACAGAGGGGGGTCAGCCCCAGCATTTT. Translated: CASTQTEGGQPQHF.

This chain links TRBV25-1 with TRBJ2-3, with 7 bases identical to TRBD2. This CDR3 is built from 16 residues. V trimming: 1 base; J trimming: 4 bases; junction bases outside the gene matches: 8. Germline assignment: CDR1 MGHDK and CDR2 SYGVNS. CDR3 nucleotides: TGTGCCAGCAGTGAATCAGCGGGACGGCTTCCAGATACGCAGTATTTT. This sequence encodes CASSESAGRLPDTQYF.

J is TRBJ1-1 and V is TRBV12-3 or TRBV12-4; 8 nucleotides agree with TRBD1. The trim removed 5 bases at V and 5 bases at J, leaving 7 bases unmatched. This CDR3 is 14 amino acids long. The DNA of the CDR3 is TGTGCCAGCAGTACCAGGGGGCCGATAACTGAAGCTTTCTTT. Its protein product is CASSTRGPITEAFF.

The chain recombines TRBV11-2 with TRBJ2-2, with 10 positions matching TRBD1. Trimming removed 5 bases from V and 6 bases from J; junction bases left unmatched: 6. This CDR3 spans 15 amino acids. Germline lookup yields CDR1 SGHAT and CDR2 FQNNGV. DNA for the CDR3: TGTGCCAGCAGCCCCGGGACAGGGGTTTCCGGGGAGCTGTTTTTT. It is translated as CASSPGTGVSGELFF.

This clonotype was seen a few times. This chain connects TRBV7-6 to TRBJ2-7; D is unresolved. Trimming cost V 1 base and J 3 bases, with 7 bases left between them. The CDR3 has 13 amino acids. Germline V gene lookup returns CDR1 SGHVS and CDR2 FNYEAQ. Here the CDR3 reads CASSLGIGYEQYF. The DNA of the CDR3 is TGTGCCAGCAGCTTAGGTATAGGCTACGAGCAGTACTTC.

The chain recombines TRBV12-3 or TRBV12-4 with TRBJ1-1; D perhaps matches TRBD1 (6 bases). The length of the CDR3 is 16 residues. The V end was cut by 5 bases, the J end by 4 bases, with 20 bases between. CDR3 sequence (DNA): TGTGCCAGCAGTACCTTCCAGGGGCGTCGGGGCACTGAAGCTTTCTTT. This translates into CASSTFQGRRGTEAFF.

This clonotype appeared once. The chain links TRBV6-2 or TRBV6-3 to TRBJ1-2; D gene ambiguous. V lost 5 bases to trimming and J lost 7 bases, with 20 bases between them. From germline, CDR1 is MNHEY and CDR2 SVGEGT. This CDR3 is 15 amino acids long. The CDR3 nucleotides are TGTGCCAGCAGTCTCCAGGCGGGGAACCTTGGTGGCTACACCTTC. This translates into CASSLQAGNLGGYTF.

Only one count was recorded for this clonotype. The chain uses TRBV4-1 and TRBJ2-7; a possible D gene is TRBD2 (5 bases). Trimming shortened V by 0 bases and J by 4 bases, and 13 bases separated the two germline ends. The CDR3 consists of 15 residues. The V gene's germline CDR1 is MGHRA and CDR2 YSYEKL. Written as DNA, the CDR3 is TGCGCCAGCAGCCAAGAAGATGGAAGAGGGTACGAGCAGTACTTC. As protein: CASSQEDGRGYEQYF.

V and J are TRBV20-1 and TRBJ1-2, with D possibly matching TRBD1 (5 bases). This CDR3 contains 13 residues. The germline gives CDR1 DFQATT, CDR2 SNEGSKA (reference sequence). Trimming took off 2 bases at V and 3 bases at J, with 10 bases between the two ends. CDR3 region: CSARRPGDYGYTF. DNA of the CDR3: TGCAGTGCTAGAAGACCGGGGGACTATGGCTACACCTTC.

V usage is TRBV20-1 and J usage is TRBJ1-1, with a weak D call TRBD1 (6 bases). The germline V gene encodes CDR1 DFQATT and CDR2 SNEGSKA (reference sequence). The CDR3 covers 16 residues. V shed 3 bases and J shed 10 bases, with 27 bases lying between them. CDR3 in amino acids: CSARKGRAGADLGAFF. The CDR3 DNA reads TGCAGTGCTAGGAAAGGACGAGCAGGGGCTGACCTTGGAGCTTTCTTT.

The V gene is TRBV6-1, the J gene TRBJ2-7; tentative D call: TRBD2 (6 bases). Germline assignment: CDR1 MNHNS and CDR2 SASEGT. The V gene lost 7 bases and the J gene lost 7 bases, with 20 bases spanning the gap. CDR3 length equals 14 residues. In DNA form, the CDR3 reads TGTGCCAGCATCCAGGGACCGCCGGGGAGGGAGCAGTACTTC. As protein: CASIQGPPGREQYF.

A single count supports this clonotype. This chain connects TRBV12-3 or TRBV12-4 to TRBJ1-1, with TRBD1 matching over 9 bases. This CDR3 spans 17 amino acids. V shed 7 bases and J 0 bases; nucleotides not matched to a gene: 12. The CDR3 DNA reads TGTGCCAGCACCTCCGGGACAGGGTTTCTCATGAACACTGAAGCTTTCTTT. Amino acid sequence: CASTSGTGFLMNTEAFF.

This clonotype showed up many times. The V gene is TRBV7-2, the J gene TRBJ2-1; 11 positions match TRBD2. V was pared by 4 bases and J by 4 bases, with 9 bases of the junction left unmatched. Looked up from germline, CDR1 is SGHTA and CDR2 is FQGNSA. The CDR3 has 17 residues. The CDR3 DNA sequence: TGTGCCAGCAGCTCAACATTAGCGGGGGGGTTTTACAATGAGCAGTTCTTC. This encodes CASSSTLAGGFYNEQFF.

This clonotype was seen at least ten times. V gene TRBV14 combines with J gene TRBJ1-2, with 9 bases matching TRBD1. The germline gives CDR1 SGHDN, CDR2 FVKESK. J was trimmed by 5 bases and V by 5 bases; bases with no gene match: 18. The CDR3 runs 18 residues. CDR3 amino acids: CASSDQPGQGRSWYGYTF. In DNA, the CDR3 is TGTGCCAGCAGCGATCAGCCGGGACAGGGAAGATCGTGGTATGGCTACACCTTC. Looking up the rest from reference TRBV14 and TRBJ1-2 gives the full variable domain: EAGVTQFPSHSVIEKGQTVTLRCDPISGHDNLYWYRRVMGKEIKFLLHFVKESKQDESGMPNNRFLAERTGGTYSTLKVQPAELEDSGVYFCASSDQPGQGRSWYGYTFGSGTRLTVV.

The chain recombines TRBV11-3 with TRBJ2-3, with 12 bases lining up with TRBD2. Germline values: CDR1 SGHNT, CDR2 YENEEA. This CDR3 spans 17 amino acids. V lost 3 bases to trimming and J lost 6 bases; unmatched junction nucleotides: 10. CDR3 in amino acids: CASSFDGTSGWDDTQYF. The CDR3 DNA reads TGTGCCAGCAGCTTCGACGGGACTAGCGGGTGGGACGATACGCAGTATTTT.

The J gene is TRBJ2-6, the V gene TRBV6-6; 9 nucleotides match TRBD1. V shed 5 bases, J shed 0 bases, and the junction held 11 bases outside the gene matches. Germline V gene data show CDR1 as MNHNY and CDR2 as SVGAGI (reference sequence). The CDR3 totals 19 residues. The CDR3 region is CASSGAPGTGISGANVLTF. CDR3 DNA sequence: TGTGCCAGCAGTGGTGCCCCCGGGACAGGGATCTCTGGGGCCAACGTCCTGACTTTC.

As regards this clonotype: At one end the junction does not follow the germline gene, possibly because of a read error. The chain links TRBV7-2 to TRBJ2-2; the match to TRBD1 covers 9 bases. This CDR3 contains 17 residues. Germline V gene sequence: CDR1 SGHTA, CDR2 FQGNSA. CDR3 region: CASTLLYGKGTGGELFF. CDR3 nucleotide sequence: TGTGCCAGCACCTTACTCTATGGGAAAGGGACAGGGGGGGAGCTGTTTTTT. Using reference TRBV7-2 and TRBJ2-2 for the parts outside the CDR3, the full variable domain is GAGVSQSPSNKVTEKGKDVELRCDPISGHTALYWYRQSLGQGLEFLIYFQGNSAPDKSGLPSDRFSAERTGGSVSTLTIQRTQQEDSAVYLCASTLLYGKGTGGELFFGEGSRLTVL.

This clonotype was counted between two and nine times. The chain carries TRBV7-6 and TRBJ1-6; 10 positions match TRBD1. The CDR3 loop spans 16 amino acids. Germline V CDR1 and CDR2: SGHVS, FNYEAQ. V shed 5 bases and J 3 bases; nucleotides not matched to a gene: 4. The CDR3 coding sequence is TGTGCCAGCAGCGAGGACAGGGGGTACTATAATTCACCCCTCCACTTT. This codes for CASSEDRGYYNSPLHF.

The chain couples TRBV20-1 to TRBJ2-3; no firm D call. The CDR3 runs 10 residues. The germline gives CDR1 DFQATT, CDR2 SNEGSKA (reference sequence). With 6 bases removed from V and 5 bases from J, the gap between germline ends came to 6 bases. The CDR3 DNA reads TGCAGTGCCCGCGAAGATACGCAGTATTTT. It specifies CSAREDTQYF.

In this sample, this clonotype turned up a few times. V usage is TRBV7-2 and J usage is TRBJ2-3; D uncertain. The germline V gene has CDR1 SGHTA and CDR2 FQGNSA. Trimming removed 0 bases from V and 5 bases from J, with 12 bases in between. The CDR3 has 15 amino acids. The CDR3 DNA reads TGTGCCAGCAGCTTAGCCTGGGTTCCGGGAGATACGCAGTATTTT. It encodes CASSLAWVPGDTQYF.

This chain uses TRBV4-1 with TRBJ1-2; D perhaps matches TRBD1 (6 bases). The CDR3 consists of 14 residues. The germline gives CDR1 MGHRA, CDR2 YSYEKL. V dropped 0 bases and J dropped 6 bases, with 11 bases sitting between them. CDR3 protein: CASSQDWDNNGYTF. The CDR3 DNA sequence: TGCGCCAGCAGCCAAGATTGGGACAATAATGGCTACACCTTC.